This T cell receptor beta chain was identified in a study of blood T cell repertoires in COVID-19. Looking at the study overall: The United States, Italy and Spain provided the acute and convalescent COVID-19 samples. PBMCs, B-cell-depleted T cells, or T cells were the source of the cDNA or gDNA that made up the material.

The CDR3 spans 17 residues. Trimming cost V 4 bases and J 4 bases; bases outside gene matches: 10. Germline V gene lookup returns CDR1 SGHDT and CDR2 YYEEEE. The repertoire was sequenced with immunoSEQ multiplex PCR; TCRdb's copy has only in-frame clones and lacks some. The data contain 150,000 to 200,000 clones, roughly four fifths of them singletons. Patients of the Seattle cohort, enrolled during active infection, were followed longitudinally. Sequencing was performed on peripheral blood. V gene TRBV5-6 combines with J gene TRBJ2-3, with 12 bases that match TRBD2. The receptor was isolated from a woman between 70 and 85 years old with COVID-19, enrolled during active disease. The CDR3 loop reads CASSLGLAGYRADTQYF. DNA of the CDR3: TGTGCCAGCAGCCTAGGACTAGCGGGATATAGGGCAGATACGCAGTATTTT.